Sequencing of this T cell receptor (beta chain) was carried out in a study of cytomegalovirus exposure and HLA in healthy donors (dated by TCRdb to between 2016 and 2019). Turning to the overall study: According to an earlier analysis of a few hundred of the donors, about 179 million T cells yielded some 120 million unique TCR beta sequences and 250 to 350 Gb of sequence data. An early release covering about 600 HLA-typed donors comprised about 310 gigabases of sequencing data and approximately 85 million unique TCR sequences. Among the roughly 400 genotyped donors, about 85% belonged to the genetic ancestry cluster associated with self-reported Caucasian donors. The study aimed to test whether cataloging public T cell receptors could reveal signatures of past pathogen exposure. The study profiled the T cell repertoires of under 850 subjects by immunosequencing and related them to cytomegalovirus serostatus. In addition to the first cohort of 650 to 800 subjects, a separate validation cohort of 120 different subjects was used. To predict cytomegalovirus infection status, the study combined high-throughput TCR immunosequencing, statistical association of individual TCRs with disease status, and machine learning. A later analysis re-analyzed previously published TCR beta repertoires from 666 donors and added high-resolution HLA genotyping to study TCR occurrence patterns. In the later analysis, no new phenotypic data were used to find candidate immune exposures; instead, reliance was placed on TCR beta sequences and their occurrence across donors. To decide whether each TCR beta V gene segment behaved as functional or pseudogenic, an earlier analysis of approximately 600 of the donors relied on high-throughput TCR beta sequencing. Alongside the repertoire data, information on donor age, sex, ethnicity and CMV serostatus was compiled. A later genetic analysis took genome-wide SNP genotypes for about 65% of the roughly 670 donors and used that subset as a discovery cohort. All discovery cohort repertoires had been generated on a single sequencing platform. HLA typing covered class I and class II loci at four-digit resolution. The number of donors typed differed by locus, with roughly 629-640 for A, B, C, DRB1 and DQB1, approximately 500 for DQA1, 600 to 610 for DPA1, and some 470 for DPB1. About five DR-DQ haplotypes were treated as single units for association and clustering because of strong linkage in the cohort. On average, roughly 240,000 unique TCR beta nucleotide sequences were sequenced per donor among 300 to 500 genotyped donors of the cohort, with roughly 18% of those sequences being non-productive. The paper as a whole reports these results and caveats: Linkage disequilibrium might explain the correlated functional status among segregating V segments, but an unknown experimental factor could not be excluded. The study gave a list of 150 to 200 TCR beta chains associated with cytomegalovirus. It was suggested by the authors that the approach could potentially be generalized to other disease states and immunological phenotypes. In a later genetic analysis, a missense DCLRE1C variant was associated with V-gene and J-gene trimming of TCR beta chains, and the association was replicated in an independent cohort. A cluster of highly shared sequence variants was judged likely to represent a technical artifact of the sequencing pipeline. CMV serostatus was the only immune exposure information available for the cohort. The 87-base-pair reads could not distinguish some IMGT-functional V segments, including TRBV6-2 and TRBV6-3, so those segments were excluded. In a later analysis, HLA-associated TCR beta chains showed more clonal expansion and lower generation probabilities than non-associated chains that were equally common. When HLA alleles, especially DR and DQ, strongly co-occurred, attributing TCR associations to individual alleles was difficult. Compared with the approximately 670-donor mean, donors in an Asian-associated ancestry cluster had fewer N-insertions in productive TCRs, according to a later genetic analysis. In a later analysis, over 15,000 TCR beta sequences were associated with specific HLA alleles at a false discovery rate of 0.05. A few of the identified cytomegalovirus-associated TCR beta chains were confirmed in vitro to be specific for cytomegalovirus antigens. A later analysis found that most CMV-associated TCR beta chains appeared HLA-restricted, with HLA associations seemingly driven largely by CMV exposure. Across donors, most TCR sequences were observed very rarely, whereas some public TCRs were present in many individuals. In this cohort, only TCR beta chains were sequenced, and detectable features were limited by the absence of alpha or paired-chain data. Broadly in line with IMGT annotations, most TCR beta V segments showed up in productive rearrangements about 87% or about 30% of the time in an earlier analysis of under 700 of the donors. Several of the top co-occurrence clusters appeared to be linked to parvovirus B19, influenza, CMV and Epstein-Barr virus, according to a later analysis. According to a later analysis, TCR association rates differed among HLA loci, with DRB1 alleles showing the most associated TCRs and HLA-C alleles showing the fewest. The presence/absence analyses assumed that sequencing depth was roughly uniform across donors, and that assumption may not be true. The classifier was reported to diagnose cytomegalovirus status with high specificity and sensitivity in both the original and validation cohorts. A further reported finding was that TCR beta sequences accurately predicted the HLA-A and HLA-B alleles for most subjects in the first cohort. Because some donors lacked HLA typing at each locus, the association tests relied only on the typed subset. Because counts were too low, about 18 rarely observed V segments, including chromosome 9 orphons, were excluded from the earlier analysis of some 540 of the donors.

For CDR1 and CDR2, the germline V gene lists SNHLY and FYNNEI. The CDR3 spans 12 residues, from the cysteine through the phenylalanine. CDR3 DNA is the only sequence kept; it has 36 bases, read in frame from the first base. Trimming costs V 4 bases and J 1 base, and their ends lie 5 bases apart. The library was obtained by the immunoSEQ multiplex PCR assay. The multiplex PCR relied on a mix of 60 forward primers for TCR Vbeta segments and 13 reverse primers for TCR Jbeta segments. A multiplex PCR assay on genomic DNA amplified the CDR3 region of rearranged TCR beta genes. The Illumina HiSeq System was used to sequence the amplified TCR beta libraries as 87-base-pair reads. Per the authors' processing: A later analysis counted about 80 million unique TCR beta chains across the approximately 700 repertoires, and roughly 10 million of these chains were shared by at least two donors. To remove PCR and sequencing errors, raw reads were error-corrected and collapsed into unique sequences using a nearest-neighbor algorithm that merged closely related sequences. To assign V, D and J gene segments, CDR3 sequences were aligned to IMGT reference sequences. For a sequence to be retained, at least a six-nucleotide match to both a V gene segment and a J gene segment was required. Rearrangements were classified as productive when the CDR3 lacked stop codons and remained in frame with V and J, and all other rearrangements were classified as non-productive. Following IMGT convention, CDR3 was defined as the stretch from the second conserved V-encoded cysteine to the conserved J-encoded phenylalanine. The earlier analysis of 450 to 750 of the donors excluded any sequence lacking an unambiguous match to a single V gene segment. An earlier analysis of around 600 of the donors classified V segments as functional when productive rearrangements were above 56.7% and as segregating when the standard deviation between donors was above 5%. A statistical classification framework was built to diagnose cytomegalovirus status from the catalog of TCR beta chain sequences. In a later analysis, TCR nucleotide sequences were compared against IMGT/GENE-DB human TR gene sequences so that V and J genes could be assigned. Using the TCRdist pipeline, a later analysis assigned CDR3 sequences along with most-parsimonious VDJ recombination scenarios. A later analysis defined each TCR beta chain by its CDR3 amino acid sequence plus V-gene family, and excluded reads lacking a unique V-gene family. A later analysis removed 592 highly shared, low-generation-probability nucleotide sequences to deal with suspected cross-contamination and a sequencing artifact. In a later analysis, a clonal expansion index for each public chain was calculated from normalized within-repertoire ranks of inferred template counts. In a later analysis, generation probabilities were computed using a VDJ recombination model fitted to out-of-frame rearrangements, and the results were checked against IGoR. Hypergeometric tests were used in a later analysis to score TCR-TCR, TCR-HLA and TCR-CMV co-occurrence, with a repertoire-size bias correction applied to the TCR pairs. A later analysis estimated false discovery rates by permuting HLA or CMV assignments 20 times. In a later analysis, co-occurring TCRs were grouped using DBSCAN, and TCRdist sequence similarity was added for clustering within HLA-allele-positive subsets. Co-occurrence clustering excluded repertoires with fewer than 30,000 or more than 120,000 public chains, plus five with anomalous nucleotide sharing. Imported from immuneACCESS, the table was reduced by TCRdb to in-frame sequences with V and J called. These copies leave out some clones; in studies compared against another copy, an unresolved V gene accounts for under half, and the cause of the remainder is not known. The V and J calls and clone size are taken from that table; D and trimming were inferred from the DNA. This sample holds 130,000 to 150,000 clones; roughly four fifths were observed only once. About an eighth of the sample rests with the top ten.

As concerns this clone: There is no known antigen for this receptor. Qualities for individual bases were not recorded, and no much larger clone is one base off.

The cohort comprised 550 to 700 healthy bone marrow donors. Cohort members were all nominally healthy when sampled, although unrecorded immune exposures were likely present. Of the approximately 700 cohort members, around 310 had a positive CMV serostatus and about 350 had a negative one, while no CMV serostatus was recorded for the donor. Every donor gave a peripheral blood sample, and the peripheral blood mononuclear cells from that sample were used for TCR beta sequencing. The Qiagen DNeasy Blood Extraction Kit was used to extract genomic DNA from the blood cell samples. The chain uses TRBV2 and TRBJ2-7; a confident D gene designation cannot be given. Sequencing was performed on PBMCs. The receptor was derived from a human donor in good health. The CDR3 reads CASSAFSYEQYF. In nucleotide form, the sequence is TGTGCCAGCAGTGCCTTTTCCTACGAGCAGTACTTC.